A single T cell receptor (beta chain) is shown here with its context. The junction had 9 bases not matched to a gene; V was cut back by 5 bases and J by 1 base. The CDR3 runs 16 residues. CDR1 SGHTA and CDR2 FQGNSA come from the germline V gene. This specimen comes from a study of cytomegalovirus exposure and HLA in healthy donors. TCRdb's table, derived via immunoSEQ multiplex PCR, lists solely in-frame clones and lacks some. This sample has 150,000 to 160,000 clones, with 70% to 90% found just once. V and J are TRBV7-2 and TRBJ2-5; TRBD2 matches at 8 bases. Sequencing was done on a sample of PBMCs. The receptor comes from a human donor in good health. The CDR3 DNA sequence: TGTGCCAGCAGCCCCCCAGGAGCGGGGGTCCAAGAGACCCAGTACTTC. Encoded protein: CASSPPGAGVQETQYF.